This TCR beta chain was observed in a study of cytomegalovirus exposure and HLA in healthy donors. This CDR3 has 15 residues. With 0 bases removed from V and 3 bases from J, the gap between germline ends came to 9 bases. Germline lookup yields CDR1 MGHRA and CDR2 YSYEKL. This table comes from immunoSEQ multiplex PCR, and its TCRdb copy is limited to in-frame clones, with some not included. The sample lists 100,000 to 150,000 clones, roughly 94% seen once, with less than 1.5% in the top ten. Sequencing was done on a sample of PBMCs. V and J are TRBV4-1 and TRBJ1-5; D is undetermined. The TCR sequence derives from a woman aged 18-29 years in good health and CMV-seronegative. CDR3 sequence reads: CASSQEAGFNQPQHF. In DNA, the CDR3 is TGCGCCAGCAGCCAAGAAGCGGGGTTCAATCAGCCCCAGCATTTT.